This TCR beta chain was obtained from a study of beta chain features in type 1 diabetes. As for the study in general: Cells sorted and examined across all samples totaled approximately 100 million. Study-wide results and caveats: Using cDNA template may skew counts toward highly expressing activated cells.

The table lists this clone with a few counts. Its antigen is not known. Expressed TCRB transcripts were sequenced because the entire RNA isolate underwent reverse transcription. The method was immunoSEQ multiplex PCR; TCRdb's version includes in-frame clones alone and lacks a portion of them. The data contain approximately 330,000 clones, roughly 11% of them seen just once; the ten biggest clones take up around 0.015%. This receptor was taken from a woman aged 25 to 45 in good health. The sample comprised naive CD4+ T cells from blood.

The CDR3 DNA sequence: TGTGCCAGTATGGCGGCGGGAGTACCCAATGAGCAGTTCTTC. It translates to CASMAAGVPNEQFF. This sequence joins TRBV19 and TRBJ2-1, with TRBD2 matching 7 bases. V trimming: 7 bases; J trimming: 6 bases; junction bases outside the gene matches: 9. Germline assignment: CDR1 LNHDA and CDR2 SQIVND (reference sequence). The CDR3 has 14 residues.